Following are 14 T cell receptor beta chains from one sample sequenced in a study of blood T cell repertoires in COVID-19. TCRdb keeps only in-frame clones here, not all; method: immunoSEQ multiplex PCR. The sample lists 200,000 to 250,000 clones, about 83% seen once, with 1.3% in the top ten. Specimen: peripheral blood. These receptors all come from a woman in her 30s with COVID-19, enrolled during active disease.

The chain employs TRBV7-9 and TRBJ1-4; 8 positions match TRBD1. This CDR3 has 15 amino acids. CDR1 and CDR2 (germline): SEHNR, FQNEAQ (reference sequence). The V and J ends lost 3 bases and 7 bases, in that order; junction bases with no gene match: 7. CDR3 protein: CASSFWTGQGEKLFF. The CDR3 DNA reads TGTGCCAGCAGCTTCTGGACAGGGCAAGGTGAAAAACTGTTTTTT.

A single count supports this clone. The same CDR3 arises from other DNA sequences in this sample as well. CDR3 bases: TGTGCCAGCAGCCGGGACAGGGATTCACCCCTCCACTTT. Its translation is CASSRDRDSPLHF. This rearrangement joins TRBV6-5 to TRBJ1-6; 9 bases are a match to TRBD1. In germline, CDR1 is MNHEY, CDR2 SVGAGI. The CDR3 length is 13 residues. After removal of 6 bases from V and 8 bases from J, the junction contained 2 bases not matched to a gene.

The chain joins TRBV5-6 to TRBJ1-1; 9 bases match TRBD1. The CDR3 loop spans 16 amino acids. Per germline, CDR1 SGHDT and CDR2 YYEEEE. V trimming: 0 bases; J trimming: 0 bases; junction bases outside the gene matches: 3. The CDR3 DNA reads TGTGCCAGCAGCTTGGTGGGGACAGGGTTGAACACTGAAGCTTTCTTT. This gives the protein CASSLVGTGLNTEAFF. Full variable domain (outside the CDR3, taken from reference TRBV5-6 and TRBJ1-1): DAGVTQSPTHLIKTRGQQVTLRCSPKSGHDTVSWYQQALGQGPQFIFQYYEEEERQRGNFPDRFSGHQFPNYSSELNVNALLLGDSALYLCASSLVGTGLNTEAFFGQGTRLTVV.

The chain links TRBV5-4 to TRBJ2-7, with TRBD1 as a possible D gene (6 bases). The CDR3 spans 14 residues. Germline V gene data show CDR1 as SGHNT and CDR2 as YYREEE (reference sequence). Trimming pared 4 bases from V and 3 bases from J, leaving 14 bases between. CDR3 protein: CASSSGQRSYEQYF. The CDR3 region has the DNA TGTGCCAGCAGCAGCGGACAGCGAAGCTACGAGCAGTACTTC.

The V call is TRBV19, the J call TRBJ1-1; D is ambiguous. The CDR3 contains 13 residues. The V end was cut by 3 bases, the J end by 2 bases, with 7 bases between. Germline assignment: CDR1 LNHDA and CDR2 SQIVND (reference sequence). CDR3 bases: TGTGCCAGTAGTATTAACAAAAACACTGAAGCTTTCTTT. This translates into CASSINKNTEAFF.

This clone turned up a few times. The chain has TRBV29-1 and TRBJ1-2; D unresolved. CDR3 size: 13 residues. Germline V gene lookup returns CDR1 SQVTM and CDR2 ANQGSEA. V was shortened by 4 bases and J by 4 bases, with 13 bases between the two germline ends. CDR3 residues: CSVVGVSSYGYTF. The CDR3 region has the DNA TGCAGCGTTGTCGGGGTATCGAGCTATGGCTACACCTTC.

The chain is built from TRBV11-2 and TRBJ2-5; the D is unclear. V lost 6 bases and J lost 3, with 5 bases in between. This CDR3 contains 11 residues. CDR1 is SGHAT, CDR2 FQNNGV, per germline. The CDR3 region has the DNA TGTGCCAGCAGACGCGAAGAGACCCAGTACTTC. It encodes CASRREETQYF.

The J gene is TRBJ2-1, the V gene TRBV2; TRBD2 aligns across 7 bases. The V and J ends lost 11 bases and 16 bases, in that order; junction bases with no gene match: 14. This CDR3 region has 11 residues. The germline gives CDR1 SNHLY, CDR2 FYNNEI. The CDR3 DNA sequence: TGTGCCGCGAGGAGCGGGGACGGGGAATTCTTC. Its protein product is CAARSGDGEFF.

The rearrangement joins TRBV7-3 to TRBJ2-7; the match to TRBD1 covers 7 bases. The CDR3 spans 14 residues. The germline gives CDR1 SGHTA, CDR2 FQGTGA. Trimming removed 5 bases from V and 2 bases from J; junction bases left unmatched: 6. The CDR3 DNA follows: TGTGCCAGCAGCAGAAACAGGGGCCCCTACGAGCAGTACTTC. This encodes CASSRNRGPYEQYF.

V usage is TRBV10-3 and J usage is TRBJ2-3; D possibly corresponds to TRBD1 (7 bases). Trimming stripped 2 bases from V and 9 bases from J, with 15 bases between. This CDR3 is 14 amino acids long. CDR1 ENHRY and CDR2 SYGVKD come from the germline V gene. The chain's CDR3 is CAISEGTVGRTQYF. CDR3 in DNA: TGTGCCATCAGTGAGGGGACAGTAGGGAGGACGCAGTATTTT.

About this clone: Other DNA sequences in this specimen translate into the identical CDR3. The V gene is TRBV7-3, the J gene TRBJ2-1, with TRBD1 matching 7 bases. Trimming cost V 4 bases and J 6 bases; bases outside gene matches: 3. The CDR3 consists of 13 residues. Germline loops: CDR1 SGHTA, CDR2 FQGTGA. DNA of the CDR3: TGTGCCAGCAGCTCATACAGGGGCAATGAGCAGTTCTTC. Protein sequence: CASSSYRGNEQFF.

V and J are TRBV27 and TRBJ2-3, with 10 nucleotides matching TRBD2. The CDR3 is made up of 17 amino acids. The V and J ends lost 0 bases and 1 base, in that order; junction bases with no gene match: 4. Germline loops: CDR1 MNHEY, CDR2 SMNVEV (reference sequence). The CDR3 spells CASSLSASGGRTDTQYF. The DNA for the CDR3 is TGTGCCAGCAGTTTATCGGCTAGCGGGGGCCGCACAGATACGCAGTATTTT.

This chain joins TRBV6-6 and TRBJ1-6; perhaps TRBD1 as D (5 bases). The CDR3 covers 15 residues. V was shortened by 6 bases and J by 3 bases, with 12 bases between the two germline ends. CDR1 and CDR2 (germline): MNHNY, SVGAGI (reference sequence). As DNA, the CDR3 is TGTGCCAGCAGCCTGGGACTGAGCTATAATTCACCCCTCCACTTT. It translates to CASSLGLSYNSPLHF.

The V call is TRBV7-2, the J call TRBJ2-7; D possibly corresponds to TRBD1 (6 bases). Between the trimmed V and J ends, which lost 5 bases and 2 bases, there was a span of 13 bases. Germline assignment: CDR1 SGHTA and CDR2 FQGNSA. This CDR3 is 14 amino acids long. The CDR3 sequence is CASSLTGFTYEQYF. CDR3 coding DNA: TGTGCCAGCAGCCTAACAGGGTTCACCTACGAGCAGTACTTC.